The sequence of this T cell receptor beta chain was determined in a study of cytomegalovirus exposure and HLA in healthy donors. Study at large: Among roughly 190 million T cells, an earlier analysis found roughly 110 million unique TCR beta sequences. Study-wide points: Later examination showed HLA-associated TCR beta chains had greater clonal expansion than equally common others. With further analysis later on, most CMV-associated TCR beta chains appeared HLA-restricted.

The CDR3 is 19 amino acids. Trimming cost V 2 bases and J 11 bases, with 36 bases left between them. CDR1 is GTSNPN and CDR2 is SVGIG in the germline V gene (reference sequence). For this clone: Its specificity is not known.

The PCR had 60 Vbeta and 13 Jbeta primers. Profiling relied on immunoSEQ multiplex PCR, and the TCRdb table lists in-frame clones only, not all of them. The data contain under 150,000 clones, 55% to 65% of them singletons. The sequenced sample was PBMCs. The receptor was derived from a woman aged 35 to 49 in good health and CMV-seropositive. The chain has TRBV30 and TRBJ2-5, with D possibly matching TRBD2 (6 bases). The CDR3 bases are TGTGCCTGGAGTTTAAGGGGAGGCCCTCGGGGTTACCGCACCCGTCTGCAGTACTTC. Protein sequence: CAWSLRGGPRGYRTRLQYF.